This TCR beta chain was documented in a study of cytomegalovirus exposure and HLA in healthy donors. Data came from immunoSEQ multiplex PCR; TCRdb stores just in-frame clones and leaves some out. The sample includes more than 250,000 clones, roughly nine tenths of them seen just once. The sequence derives from a woman in her thirties in good health and CMV-seropositive. The sample was PBMCs.

The CDR3 coding sequence is TGCGCCAGCAGCTTGAATCCCCAGGGCGACACTGAAGCTTTCTTT. Amino acids: CASSLNPQGDTEAFF. This chain joins TRBV5-1 and TRBJ1-1, with D possibly matching TRBD1 (5 bases). V was trimmed by 1 base and J by 3 bases, leaving 13 bases between them. The CDR3 has 15 residues. The germline gives CDR1 SGHRS, CDR2 YFSETQ.